This T cell receptor (beta chain) was obtained from a study of CD8 T cells in Susac syndrome (dated by TCRdb to between 2017 and 2020). About the study as a whole: Of the Susac syndrome patients who were sequenced, roughly 6 had clinically active disease and 8 or 9 were in clinical remission. At the time of blood withdrawal, Susac syndrome patients were either therapy-naive, taking corticosteroids (with some also receiving IVIg), or on IVIg alone. The study used repertoire sequencing to test whether antigen drove CD8+ T cell activation and differentiation in Susac syndrome. CD8+ T cell repertoire clonality was compared between 12 healthy donors, some 14 Susac syndrome patients and 15 or so multiple sclerosis patients. Overall study results and their limits: Looking at Susac-specific public clones, the researchers identified under 20 in the total CD8+ repertoire and roughly 5 in the CD8+ TEMRA repertoire. Clonal expansion was seen in Susac syndrome CD8+ repertoires, peaking in CD8+ TEMRA cells and being greater in clinically active patients than in remitting ones. The study acknowledged that relatively few individuals were included in the TCR sequencing and HLA analysis.

Only one count was recorded for this clonotype. Its antigen is not yet known. Base qualities are not recorded, but no much larger clone differs from it by a single base. A single read makes a weak case. The germline V gene specifies MGHRA as CDR1 and YSYEKL as CDR2. V lost 0 bases and J lost 3 bases; the stretch between them is 2 bases long. The CDR3 holds 13 amino acids from the cysteine to the phenylalanine. The retained sequence is limited to the CDR3, 39 bases, with the frame set at the first base. Peripheral blood CD8+ and CD4+ T cells from healthy donors, Susac syndrome patients and multiple sclerosis patients were profiled by high-throughput TCR beta sequencing. Recently defined diagnostic criteria for definite or probable disease were met by the Susac syndrome patients. Bulk CD8+ and CD4+ T cells were purified magnetically by negative isolation, whereas CD8+ TEMRA cells were enriched by FACS. Blood was collected in EDTA tubes and processed within 24 hours, with PBMCs isolated through density gradient centrifugation. PBMCs intended for TCR sequencing were cryopreserved in liquid nitrogen and thawed later in a water bath at 37 degrees C. The sorted or isolated CD4+, CD8+ and CD8+ TEMRA cells reached a purity of at least 90%.

RNA was extracted using the RNeasy kit, and about 0.5 to 1 ug of the RNA was reverse transcribed with random hexamers. The immunoSEQ multiplex PCR assay, covering 54 Vbeta and 13 Jbeta segments, was used to amplify TCR beta CDR3 regions. PCR amplification bias was corrected using a synthetic template baseline for primer optimization and computational correction. The authors' pipeline ran thus. Only productive sequences were kept, with reads annotated to V, D and J genes according to IMGT and analyzed in immunoSEQ Analyzer. Clonality was computed as one minus Shannon entropy normalized by log2 of the number of productive unique sequences. For each patient and control, public and private clones were evaluated among the 100 most prevalent clones. A clone was defined as Susac-specific if it was absent from the healthy and MS cohorts, from over a thousand published viral clones and from other ImmuneACCESS disease sequences. TCRdb cleaned the public reads at Q25 with fastp, built clones with MiXCR and kept in-frame beta chains. Rows are unified per CDR3 protein, each entry keeping the most common DNA and genes. The V and J calls reflect TCRdb's pipeline rather than the authors' work. The sample yields about 53,000 distinct CDR3 sequences; just under 95% were counted once. The leading ten clones occupy about 0.75% of the sample.

The specimen was CD8+ T cells from PBMCs. The chain is made from TRBV4-1 and TRBJ2-2; the D gene lacks a confident call. This TCR came from a human donor with Susac syndrome. The CDR3 protein: CASSQEYTGELFF. DNA sequence: TGCGCCAGCAGCCAAGAGTACACCGGGGAGCTGTTTTTT.